Each of the 14 T cell receptor beta chains below was sequenced from the same sample in a study of blood T cells in healthy people across ages. Sample-barcoded 5' priming and a J-beta primer mix drove a second PCR of about 7 to 11 cycles. TCRdb passed the 5' RACE reads through MiXCR, listing each CDR3 protein once. The sample carries over 600,000 distinct CDR3 sequences, roughly 41% recorded once. The sample was blood. Every receptor here comes from a man aged 80 or over in good health.

As concerns this clonotype: Its ends do not fully match the called genes, so a read error is possible. The chain couples TRBV11-2 to TRBJ2-1, with no clear D. This CDR3 spans 12 amino acids. Germline values: CDR1 SGHAT, CDR2 FQNNGV. The CDR3 here is CASSISPDERFF. Here the CDR3 DNA reads TGTGCCAGCAGCATATCGCCTGATGAGCGGTTCTTC.

The chain uses TRBV29-1 and TRBJ1-5; D gene uncertain. Germline CDR1 reads SQVTM; CDR2 reads ANQGSEA. The V gene lost 4 bases and the J gene lost 5 bases, with 12 bases spanning the gap. The CDR3 contains 13 residues. In DNA, the CDR3 is TGCAGCGTTGCAACGGGATGGGATCAGCCCCAGCATTTT. It encodes CSVATGWDQPQHF.

This clonotype was counted ten times or more. The V gene is TRBV7-6, the J gene TRBJ2-1; 14 positions agree with TRBD2. The germline V gene encodes CDR1 SGHVS and CDR2 FNYEAQ. V shed 0 bases and J 10 bases; nucleotides not matched to a gene: 8. This CDR3 spans 17 amino acids. In nucleotides, the CDR3 is TGTGCCAGCAGCTTAGCCCTGACTAGCGGGAGGGAGAGGGAGCAGTTCTTC. It encodes CASSLALTSGREREQFF.

This clonotype has at least ten counts. The rearrangement links TRBV5-1 to TRBJ2-7; 11 nucleotides align to TRBD2. V was clipped by 5 bases and J by 0 bases; unmatched bases: 4. Germline CDR1 is SGHRS and CDR2 is YFSETQ. CDR3 length equals 15 residues. CDR3 in DNA: TGCGCCAGCAGACAAACTAGCGGGAGCTCCTACGAGCAGTACTTC. Translation gives CASRQTSGSSYEQYF.

This chain links TRBV14 with TRBJ2-7; 9 nucleotides line up with TRBD1. The CDR3 runs to 15 residues. V shed 4 bases and J 1 base; nucleotides not matched to a gene: 5. Germline V gene data show CDR1 as SGHDN and CDR2 as FVKESK. CDR3 sequence reads: CASSRVGTGSYEQYF. Here the CDR3 DNA reads TGTGCCAGCAGCCGAGTAGGGACAGGGTCCTACGAGCAGTACTTC.

Only a few counts were recorded for this clonotype. The chain links TRBV5-1 to TRBJ2-1; D assignment may be TRBD1 or TRBD2 (5 bases each). This CDR3 spans 17 amino acids. Looked up from germline, CDR1 is SGHRS and CDR2 is YFSETQ. V lost 0 bases and J 9 bases, leaving 22 bases between the germline ends. CDR3 nucleotide sequence: TGCGCCAGCAGCTTGGGACCGTCGCTAGCAGGGCGATCTGAGCAGTTCTTC. Translated: CASSLGPSLAGRSEQFF.

The gene calls are TRBV5-1 and TRBJ1-1, with D unresolved. The CDR3 is 14 amino acids. Looked up from germline, CDR1 is SGHRS and CDR2 is YFSETQ. V was cut by 1 base and J by 0 bases, with 7 bases left in between. This CDR3 is CASSLSLMNTEAFF. CDR3 sequence (DNA): TGCGCCAGCAGCTTGTCCCTCATGAACACTGAAGCTTTCTTT.

The V call is TRBV5-1, the J call TRBJ1-2; possible D gene TRBD1, 5 bases. CDR3 size: 14 residues. The V gene's germline CDR1 is SGHRS and CDR2 YFSETQ. Trimming left V 4 bases short and J 1 base short, with 11 bases between. CDR3 nucleotide sequence: TGCGCCAGCAGCATAGGGACGGATAACTATGGCTACACCTTC. It translates to CASSIGTDNYGYTF.

This sequence joins TRBV7-2 and TRBJ2-5, with 7 bases fitting TRBD1. The germline CDR1 and CDR2 sequences are SGHTA and FQGNSA. The CDR3 sequence is 16 residues long. The V segment lost 5 bases and the J segment 2 bases; nucleotides outside the gene matches: 11. The CDR3 protein is CASSTHLTGVQETQYF. The CDR3 DNA reads TGTGCCAGCAGCACCCACCTCACAGGGGTGCAAGAGACCCAGTACTTC.

This clonotype was counted only a few times. This chain connects TRBV14 to TRBJ2-5; D may be TRBD1 or TRBD2 (6 bases each). The CDR3 sequence is 14 residues long. Germline V lookup: CDR1 SGHDN, CDR2 FVKESK. The ends were cut back, 2 bases at V and 5 bases at J, with 12 bases in the middle. The CDR3 bases are TGTGCCAGCAGCCAAAATGGGGGGCTCGAGACCCAGTACTTC. It specifies CASSQNGGLETQYF.

The J gene is TRBJ2-1, the V gene TRBV4-3, with 14 bases identical to TRBD2. V was clipped by 0 bases and J by 6 bases; unmatched bases: 4. The CDR3 is 17 amino acids. Germline V gene sequence: CDR1 LGHNA, CDR2 YSLEER. The chain's CDR3 is CASSQDPGTSGSNEQFF. CDR3 in DNA: TGCGCCAGCAGCCAAGACCCGGGGACTAGCGGGAGCAATGAGCAGTTCTTC.

This clonotype was detected a few times. The chain couples TRBV12-3 or TRBV12-4 to TRBJ1-5; D is undetermined. This CDR3 is 13 amino acids long. The V and J ends lost 3 bases and 2 bases respectively, with 5 bases between them. CDR3 nucleotides: TGTGCCAGCAGTTTGTGGGGCAATCAGCCCCAGCATTTT. This sequence encodes CASSLWGNQPQHF.

In nucleotides, the CDR3 is TGCGCCAGCAGCTTGCCGGGCCCCTACAATGAGCAGTACTTC. It is translated as CASSLPGPYNEQYF. This sequence joins TRBV5-1 and TRBJ2-1, with D hard to call. The DNA end is a closer match to TRBJ2-7, so the J assignment may be wrong. The CDR3 spans 14 residues. Germline V gene sequence: CDR1 SGHRS, CDR2 YFSETQ.

This clonotype was seen repeatedly, ten times or more. The rearrangement joins TRBV28 to TRBJ2-5; D is perhaps TRBD2 (5 bases). The V gene lost 3 bases and the J gene lost 2 bases, with 10 bases spanning the gap. The CDR3 sequence is 14 residues long. Germline V gives CDR1 MDHEN, CDR2 SYDVKM. This chain's CDR3 is CASSLGPGQETQYF. DNA for the CDR3: TGTGCCAGCAGTTTGGGCCCGGGGCAAGAGACCCAGTACTTC.